The 13 T cell receptor beta chains below all came from one sample that was sequenced in a study of T cell clones after liver transplantation. Clones were sequenced by immunoSEQ multiplex PCR, and TCRdb holds only the in-frame ones, with some missing. The sample yields approximately 71,000 clones, over 90% seen once. This material consisted of CD4+ T cells from blood, taken around 27 months after liver transplant. The receptors originated from a human patient who received a liver transplant. Some T cells may be the graft donor's.

V and J are TRBV14 and TRBJ2-1, with 13 bases that match TRBD2. CDR1 is SGHDN, CDR2 FVKESK, per germline. This CDR3 comprises 17 residues. Trimming removed 1 base from V and 6 bases from J; junction bases left unmatched: 6. CDR3 amino acids: CASSQGQLAGGPNEQFF. DNA of the CDR3: TGTGCCAGCAGCCAAGGACAACTAGCGGGAGGGCCCAATGAGCAGTTCTTC.

The chain uses TRBV4-3 and TRBJ2-1; D is possibly TRBD2 (5 bases). The germline CDR1 and CDR2 sequences are LGHNA and YSLEER. Trimming removed 0 bases at V and 6 bases at J, with 18 bases between. The CDR3 loop spans 17 amino acids. The CDR3 region has the DNA TGCGCCAGCAGCCAAGATGGGCTAGTGGACTCATTCAATGAGCAGTTCTTC. Its translation: CASSQDGLVDSFNEQFF.

CDR3 amino acids: CASSLEGGRETQYF. The CDR3 DNA sequence: TGTGCCAGCAGCTTGGAGGGCGGTCGAGAGACCCAGTACTTC. J is TRBJ2-5 and V is TRBV5-4; D not resolved. The length of the CDR3 is 14 residues. Trimming removed 0 bases at V and 4 bases at J, with 10 bases between. Germline assignment: CDR1 SGHNT and CDR2 YYREEE (reference sequence).

The rearrangement joins TRBV4-3 to TRBJ2-2; D is unresolved. V lost 4 bases, J lost 5 bases, and 5 bases lay in between. The CDR3 totals 12 residues. Germline V gene data show CDR1 as LGHNA and CDR2 as YSLEER. The DNA of the CDR3 is TGCGCCAGCAGCCTCGGTACCGGGGAGCTGTTTTTT. It codes for CASSLGTGELFF.

The chain has TRBV4-3 and TRBJ2-1, with 9 bases that match TRBD2. The CDR3 has 16 amino acids. With V trimmed by 2 bases and J by 3 bases, 5 bases remained unmatched. The germline CDR1 and CDR2 sequences are LGHNA and YSLEER. CDR3 bases: TGCGCCAGCAGCCAAAGACTAGCGGCACTCTACAATGAGCAGTTCTTC. The encoded protein is CASSQRLAALYNEQFF.

This clone was counted a single time. This chain uses TRBV13 with TRBJ1-1; D is unresolved. The V gene's germline CDR1 is PRHDT and CDR2 FYEKMQ (reference sequence). V was pared by 3 bases and J by 6 bases, with 11 bases between. This CDR3 comprises 13 residues. This CDR3 is CASSFTTSAEAFF. DNA for the CDR3: TGTGCCAGCAGCTTCACAACGTCGGCTGAAGCTTTCTTT. Full variable domain (outside the CDR3, taken from reference TRBV13 and TRBJ1-1): AAGVIQSPRHLIKEKRETATLKCYPIPRHDTVYWYQQGPGQDPQFLISFYEKMQSDKGSIPDRFSAQQFSDYHSELNMSSLELGDSALYFCASSFTTSAEAFFGQGTRLTVV.

This clone was observed once. This CDR3 reads CASSLENEQYF. The DNA for the CDR3 is TGCGCCAGCAGCTTGGAGAACGAGCAGTACTTC. The chain joins TRBV5-1 to TRBJ2-7; D is ambiguous. Trimming took off 0 bases at V and 5 bases at J, with 3 bases between the two ends. Germline loops: CDR1 SGHRS, CDR2 YFSETQ. The CDR3 loop spans 11 amino acids. The variable domain in full, completed from reference TRBV5-1 and TRBJ2-7, reads KAGVTQTPRYLIKTRGQQVTLSCSPISGHRSVSWYQQTPGQGLQFLFEYFSETQRNKGNFPGRFSGRQFSNSRSEMNVSTLELGDSALYLCASSLENEQYFGPGTRLTVT.

A single count supports this clone. The chain recombines TRBV7-2 with TRBJ2-1; TRBD1 matches 9 bases. Germline values: CDR1 SGHTA, CDR2 FQGNSA. The CDR3 totals 15 residues. V gave up 3 bases and J gave up 6 bases; unmatched junction bases: 6. The CDR3 region is CASSFDRGKGNEQFF. In DNA, the CDR3 is TGTGCCAGCAGCTTCGACAGGGGGAAAGGCAATGAGCAGTTCTTC.

CDR3 amino acids: CASSLGRGNTEAFF. The CDR3 bases are TGCGCCAGCAGCTTGGGGAGGGGGAACACTGAAGCTTTCTTT. The chain combines TRBV5-1 with TRBJ1-1; D is possibly TRBD1 (5 bases). V lost 0 bases and J 1 base, leaving 7 bases between the germline ends. This CDR3 is built from 14 residues. Germline CDR1 SGHRS, CDR2 YFSETQ.

The sample holds one count of this clone. The chain carries TRBV5-4 and TRBJ1-1; 7 bases align to TRBD1. CDR3 size: 16 residues. Germline V gives CDR1 SGHNT, CDR2 YYREEE (reference sequence). The V and J ends lost 5 bases and 0 bases, in that order; junction bases with no gene match: 10. The CDR3 spells CASSFLGQPVNTEAFF. CDR3 sequence (DNA): TGTGCCAGCAGTTTCTTGGGACAGCCTGTGAACACTGAAGCTTTCTTT.

This chain connects TRBV28 to TRBJ2-7; 7 bases are a match to TRBD2. The ends lost 6 bases at V and 3 bases at J; junction bases unmatched: 5. CDR3 size: 13 residues. Germline CDR1 MDHEN, CDR2 SYDVKM. DNA for the CDR3: TGTGCCAGCAGGGGGGGGGAACGCTACGAGCAGTACTTC. Protein sequence: CASRGGERYEQYF.

The chain couples TRBV5-6 to TRBJ2-7; D call uncertain. With 0 bases removed from V and 5 bases from J, the gap between germline ends came to 12 bases. The CDR3 spans 14 residues. Germline CDR1 SGHDT, CDR2 YYEEEE. Here the CDR3 reads CASSLVPGSHEQYF. CDR3 bases: TGTGCCAGCAGCTTGGTCCCAGGATCCCACGAGCAGTACTTC.

The chain couples TRBV9 to TRBJ2-5; D is unresolved. V was clipped by 0 bases and J by 4 bases, with 13 bases between them. Per the germline V gene, CDR1 is SGDLS and CDR2 is YYNGEE. CDR3 length: 15 residues. The CDR3 protein is CASSVVEGPRETQYF. The CDR3 region has the DNA TGTGCCAGCAGCGTAGTAGAAGGTCCGCGAGAGACCCAGTACTTC.